The 27 T cell receptor beta chains presented below share a single source sample, sequenced in a study of CD8 T cells in Susac syndrome. A quantity of roughly 0.5 to 1 ug RNA underwent reverse transcription using random hexamers. In TCRdb, the immunoSEQ multiplex PCR reads were re-called with MiXCR into one record per CDR3 protein. The sample records approximately 150,000 distinct CDR3 sequences, 92% being singletons. The sequenced sample was CD4+ T cells from PBMCs. All receptors come from a human donor in good health.

The rearrangement uses TRBV5-1 and TRBJ2-7; D uncertain. Between the trimmed V and J ends, which lost 4 bases and 2 bases, there was a span of 19 bases. The CDR3 is 16 residues long. CDR1 is SGHRS, CDR2 YFSETQ, per germline. The CDR3 spells CASSHQYSKTPYEQYF. The CDR3 DNA is TGCGCCAGCAGCCATCAATACAGTAAAACCCCCTACGAGCAGTACTTC.

This clonotype was recorded only once. This chain links TRBV20-1 with TRBJ2-5, with TRBD2 identical over 11 bases. V lost 6 bases and J lost 5; bases outside the gene matches: 11. The CDR3 is made up of 15 amino acids. Germline CDR1 reads DFQATT; CDR2 reads SNEGSKA (reference sequence). Here the CDR3 DNA reads TGCAGTGCGAGTGGCGTAGCGGGGGGGCTGGAGACCCAGTACTTC. Its protein product is CSASGVAGGLETQYF.

The genes are TRBV6-5 and TRBJ2-3; no firm D call. The CDR3 covers 12 residues. CDR1 is MNHEY and CDR2 is SVGAGI in the germline V gene. V dropped 6 bases and J dropped 2 bases, with 6 bases sitting between them. CDR3 residues: CASSAPTDTQYF. The CDR3 coding sequence is TGTGCCAGCAGCGCGCCCACAGATACGCAGTATTTT.

The rearrangement joins TRBV30 to TRBJ2-5; D is perhaps TRBD2 (5 bases). The CDR3 sequence is 11 residues long. Deletions cut 1 base from V and 5 bases from J, with 5 bases between. CDR1 is GTSNPN, CDR2 SVGIG, per germline (reference sequence). In nucleotides, the CDR3 is TGTGCCTGGAGTGGCGGGGAGACCCAGTACTTC. This sequence encodes CAWSGGETQYF.

The V call is TRBV5-1, the J call TRBJ2-1; no reliable D call. This CDR3 comprises 14 residues. Germline loops: CDR1 SGHRS, CDR2 YFSETQ. The ends were cut back, 5 bases at V and 3 bases at J, with 12 bases in the middle. DNA for the CDR3: TGCGCCAGCAGTTCGGAGCTCGGCTACAATGAGCAGTTCTTC. It translates to CASSSELGYNEQFF.

V usage is TRBV9 and J usage is TRBJ2-2, with 7 bases lining up with TRBD2. V lost 4 bases, J lost 7 bases, and 4 bases stayed unmatched. This CDR3 spans 13 amino acids. Per germline, CDR1 SGDLS and CDR2 YYNGEE. The CDR3 protein is CASSSGGYGELFF. The CDR3 DNA reads TGTGCCAGCAGCTCGGGGGGATACGGGGAGCTGTTTTTT.

V is TRBV6-2 or TRBV6-3 and J is TRBJ1-2; TRBD1 matches at 10 bases. V gave up 9 bases and J gave up 8 bases; unmatched junction bases: 12. The germline gives CDR1 MNHEY, CDR2 SVGEGT. This CDR3 has 14 residues. CDR3 protein: CASRSTGTGAGYTF. The CDR3 DNA reads TGTGCCAGTCGATCGACCGGGACAGGGGCCGGCTACACCTTC.

The chain employs TRBV3-1 and TRBJ1-1; 8 bases are shared with TRBD1. V shed 3 bases and J 7 bases; nucleotides not matched to a gene: 7. The V gene's germline CDR1 is LGHDT and CDR2 YNNKEL (reference sequence). There are 14 residues in the CDR3. CDR3 amino acids: CASSQHRGSGEAFF. The CDR3, as DNA: TGTGCCAGCAGCCAGCACAGGGGGTCTGGTGAAGCTTTCTTT.

The CDR3 here is CASSPLREQPQHF. The CDR3 DNA reads TGCGCCAGCAGTCCACTCCGCGAACAGCCCCAGCATTTT. The chain has TRBV10-2 and TRBJ1-5; D is uncertain. Trimming stripped 5 bases from V and 7 bases from J, with 12 bases between. This CDR3 is built from 13 residues. From germline, CDR1 is WSHSY and CDR2 SAAADI.

The chain employs TRBV20-1 and TRBJ1-5, with D tentatively TRBD1 (5 bases). This CDR3 region has 13 residues. CDR1 and CDR2 (germline): DFQATT, SNEGSKA (reference sequence). Trimming cost V 6 bases and J 2 bases, with 11 bases left between them. CDR3 sequence: CSAGGRGNQPQHF. The CDR3 bases are TGCAGTGCGGGGGGAAGGGGCAATCAGCCCCAGCATTTT.

The rearrangement links TRBV3-1 to TRBJ2-5; the D call may be TRBD1 or TRBD2 (5 bases each). The CDR3 runs to 13 residues. Germline V gives CDR1 LGHDT, CDR2 YNNKEL (reference sequence). V was pared by 4 bases and J by 7 bases, with 13 bases between. DNA of the CDR3: TGTGCCAGCAGCCTCGGCGGTGGGGGGACCCAGTACTTC. Encoded protein: CASSLGGGGTQYF.

The rearrangement links TRBV10-1 to TRBJ2-7; the D gene is possibly TRBD1 (5 bases). The CDR3 extends over 12 amino acids. Germline V gives CDR1 WNHNN, CDR2 SYGVQD (reference sequence). V gave up 5 bases and J gave up 7 bases, with 12 bases separating them. CDR3 in amino acids: CASSNRLQEQYF. Written as DNA, the CDR3 is TGCGCCAGCAGTAACAGGTTACAGGAGCAGTACTTC.

The chain links TRBV5-1 to TRBJ2-5, with D possibly being TRBD1 or TRBD2 (5 bases each). Germline CDR1 reads SGHRS; CDR2 reads YFSETQ. The CDR3 length is 14 residues. Trimming removed 2 bases at V and 4 bases at J, with 12 bases between. The CDR3 region has the DNA TGCGCCAGCAGCTTCGGGACCATGCGAGAGACCCAGTACTTC. Its translation is CASSFGTMRETQYF.

The chain recombines TRBV7-2 with TRBJ1-2, with TRBD1 matching 7 bases. Germline values: CDR1 SGHTA, CDR2 FQGNSA. The CDR3 is 15 amino acids. V lost 6 bases, J lost 3 bases, and 10 bases stayed unmatched. The CDR3 reads CASRRGDRPHYGYTF. The DNA for the CDR3 is TGTGCCAGCAGGCGGGGGGACAGACCTCACTATGGCTACACCTTC.

The genes are TRBV6-1 and TRBJ2-7; D not resolved. Trimming took off 4 bases at V and 4 bases at J, with 17 bases between the two ends. This CDR3 spans 15 amino acids. Per germline, CDR1 MNHNS and CDR2 SASEGT. In DNA, the CDR3 is TGTGCCAGCAGTGTGTCCCCCAACGGTGGGTACGAGCAGTACTTC. Translation gives CASSVSPNGGYEQYF.

The chain carries TRBV28 and TRBJ2-7; no firm D call. From germline, CDR1 is MDHEN and CDR2 SYDVKM. V gave up 5 bases and J gave up 4 bases, with 15 bases separating them. The CDR3 has 14 amino acids. The CDR3 nucleotides read TGTGCCAGCAGTATGCCGTTTCGTGCGTACGAGCAGTACTTC. As protein: CASSMPFRAYEQYF.

The chain carries TRBV2 and TRBJ2-3, with D hard to call. Germline lookup yields CDR1 SNHLY and CDR2 FYNNEI. Trimming cost V 5 bases and J 6 bases, with 9 bases left between them. There are 12 residues in the CDR3. The DNA of the CDR3 is TGTGCCAGCAGTCCTTTTCTGGATACGCAGTATTTT. Translated: CASSPFLDTQYF.

The chain links TRBV12-3 or TRBV12-4 to TRBJ2-2; TRBD2 aligns across 7 bases. The CDR3 is 15 amino acids. V dropped 3 bases and J dropped 4; count of bases not matched to a gene: 5. CDR3 DNA sequence: TGTGCCAGCAGTTTGTGGGAGGGCGGCACCGGGGAGCTGTTTTTT. Amino acids: CASSLWEGGTGELFF.

CDR3 DNA sequence: TGCGCCAGCAGCTTAGAACCTAGCAACAATGAGCAGTTCTTC. Translation: CASSLEPSNNEQFF. This sequence joins TRBV5-1 and TRBJ2-1, with a weak D call TRBD2 (5 bases). This CDR3 is built from 14 residues. V lost 2 bases and J 5 bases, leaving 11 bases between the germline ends. Germline CDR1 and CDR2: SGHRS and YFSETQ.

The V and J genes are TRBV7-9 and TRBJ2-1, with 8 positions matching TRBD1. The length of the CDR3 is 15 residues. V lost 6 bases to trimming and J lost 8 bases; unmatched junction nucleotides: 12. CDR1 SEHNR and CDR2 FQNEAQ come from the germline V gene (reference sequence). CDR3 DNA sequence: TGTGCCAGCAGACTGACGCGGACAGGGACGGATGAGCAGTTCTTC. Residues: CASRLTRTGTDEQFF.

The chain has TRBV24-1 and TRBJ1-5; D gene uncertain. The CDR3 is made up of 12 amino acids. The germline gives CDR1 KGHDR, CDR2 SFDVKD. V lost 4 bases, J lost 10 bases, and 10 bases lay in between. This CDR3 is CATSEVGEPQHF. CDR3 nucleotide sequence: TGTGCCACCAGTGAAGTCGGGGAACCCCAGCATTTT.

V and J are TRBV12-5 and TRBJ1-2, with 9 bases aligning to TRBD1. The CDR3 has 14 amino acids. The V segment lost 6 bases and the J segment 6 bases; nucleotides outside the gene matches: 8. Germline-derived CDR1 and CDR2 are LGHNT and FRNRAP. DNA of the CDR3: TGTGCTAGTGGCCTAGGGACAGGGAGTGATGGCTACACCTTC. Translation: CASGLGTGSDGYTF.

The chain links TRBV28 to TRBJ1-1; D perhaps matches TRBD1 (5 bases). Per the germline V gene, CDR1 is MDHEN and CDR2 is SYDVKM. The CDR3 is made up of 12 amino acids. V was cut by 5 bases and J by 4 bases, with 8 bases left in between. CDR3 sequence: CASSTGGTEAFF. The CDR3 DNA is TGTGCCAGCAGTACGGGGGGCACTGAAGCTTTCTTT.

The chain is built from TRBV20-1 and TRBJ1-2; no reliable D call. The germline V gene encodes CDR1 DFQATT and CDR2 SNEGSKA (reference sequence). Deletions cut 3 bases from V and 6 bases from J, with 11 bases between. The CDR3 spans 12 residues. CDR3 coding DNA: TGCAGTGCTAGGCGGAGGGTCGATGGCTACACCTTC. It yields the protein CSARRRVDGYTF.

On this clonotype: The junction departs from the called germline gene at one end, perhaps through a read error. This chain joins TRBV23-1 and TRBJ2-1, with 12 bases lining up with TRBD2. TRBV23-1 is noted as an ORF with a role that remains uncertain. CDR3 size: 16 residues. CDR3 coding DNA: TGCGCCAGCAGTAAAACTAGACTAGCGGGAGTCGGTGAGCGGTTCTTC. It specifies CASSKTRLAGVGERFF.

CDR3 loop: CASSFSVANYGYTF. CDR3 DNA: TGTGCCAGCAGTTTTTCAGTAGCTAACTATGGCTACACCTTC. The chain couples TRBV28 to TRBJ1-2, with D unclear. This CDR3 spans 14 amino acids. Trimming stripped 3 bases from V and 0 bases from J, with 8 bases between. From germline, CDR1 is MDHEN and CDR2 SYDVKM.

The rearrangement joins TRBV5-1 to TRBJ2-5, with a possible D match to TRBD2 (6 bases). CDR3 size: 16 residues. Germline assignment: CDR1 SGHRS and CDR2 YFSETQ. The V gene lost 4 bases and the J gene lost 2 bases, with 18 bases spanning the gap. This chain's CDR3 is CASSTMPGLSQETQYF. Written as DNA, the CDR3 is TGCGCCAGCAGCACCATGCCGGGACTCAGTCAAGAGACCCAGTACTTC.